This T cell receptor (beta chain) was documented in a study of blood T cell repertoires in COVID-19. There are 13 residues in the CDR3. Germline V gene data show CDR1 as KGHSH and CDR2 as LQKENI. V was clipped by 8 bases and J by 8 bases; unmatched bases: 6. The method was immunoSEQ multiplex PCR; TCRdb's version includes in-frame clones alone and lacks a portion of them. The profile shows some 20,000 clones, 87% of them singletons. This receptor was identified in a human donor with active COVID-19. The donor label of this sample is uncertain. This rearrangement joins TRBV18 to TRBJ2-2; TRBD2 matches at 9 bases. Sample: peripheral blood. The CDR3 DNA reads TGTGCCAGCCAAGGGACTAGCTCGGGGGAGCTGTTTTTT. This sequence encodes CASQGTSSGELFF.